The 31 T cell receptor beta chains in this list originate from one sample, sequenced in a study of blood T cell repertoires in COVID-19. Sequenced by immunoSEQ multiplex PCR; TCRdb stores in-frame clones only, minus some. The repertoire holds about 320,000 clones, with 65% to 90% as singletons. The sequencing sample was made of peripheral blood. The receptors stem from a human donor in a cohort sampled during active COVID-19.

This clone was seen more than once but under ten times. This chain connects TRBV5-5 to TRBJ1-5; D is uncertain. The V end lost 2 bases, the J end lost 1 base, and 4 bases lay between the germline ends. This CDR3 is built from 13 residues. CDR1 and CDR2 from the germline V gene are SGHKS and YYEKEE (reference sequence). Written as DNA, the CDR3 is TGTGCCAGCAGCTTCTCCAGCAATCAGCCCCAGCATTTT. The encoded protein is CASSFSSNQPQHF. The entire variable domain, with the rest obtained from reference TRBV5-5 and TRBJ1-5, is as follows: DAGVTQSPTHLIKTRGQQVTLRCSPISGHKSVSWYQQVLGQGPQFIFQYYEKEERGRGNFPDRFSARQFPNYSSELNVNALLLGDSALYLCASSFSSNQPQHFGDGTRLSIL.

This clone was counted once. J is TRBJ2-7 and V is TRBV5-4, with TRBD1 matching 8 bases. The CDR3 has 15 residues. V was clipped by 0 bases and J by 3 bases; unmatched bases: 5. Germline V CDR1 and CDR2: SGHNT, YYREEE (reference sequence). The DNA for the CDR3 is TGTGCCAGCAGCTTGGCGGGGACAGGACGCTACGAGCAGTACTTC. It yields the protein CASSLAGTGRYEQYF.

J is TRBJ2-1 and V is TRBV5-4; tentative D call: TRBD2 (5 bases). Per the germline V gene, CDR1 is SGHNT and CDR2 is YYREEE (reference sequence). The V end was cut by 2 bases, the J end by 8 bases, with 14 bases between. The CDR3 is 14 amino acids. The CDR3: CASSFPGLIDEQFF. DNA of the CDR3: TGTGCCAGCAGCTTCCCTGGACTTATCGATGAGCAGTTCTTC.

V is TRBV3-1 (or the pseudogene TRBV3-2) and J is TRBJ2-7; a possible D gene is TRBD1 (6 bases). The CDR3 spans 16 residues. From germline, CDR1 is LGHDT and CDR2 YNNKEL (reference sequence). Trimming shortened V by 3 bases and J by 0 bases, and 15 bases separated the two germline ends. CDR3 protein: CASSHLFAGDSYEQYF. CDR3 nucleotides: TGTGCCAGCAGCCATCTTTTCGCAGGGGACTCCTACGAGCAGTACTTC.

The chain joins TRBV5-6 to TRBJ1-1; possible D gene TRBD1, 5 bases. Deletions cut 0 bases from V and 4 bases from J, with 13 bases between. The CDR3 runs 15 residues. Germline V CDR1 and CDR2: SGHDT, YYEEEE. CDR3 region: CASSLAEVGATEAFF. CDR3 in DNA: TGTGCCAGCAGCTTGGCCGAGGTAGGGGCCACTGAAGCTTTCTTT. Full variable domain (missing parts from reference TRBV5-6 and TRBJ1-1): DAGVTQSPTHLIKTRGQQVTLRCSPKSGHDTVSWYQQALGQGPQFIFQYYEEEERQRGNFPDRFSGHQFPNYSSELNVNALLLGDSALYLCASSLAEVGATEAFFGQGTRLTVV.

This rearrangement joins TRBV7-9 to TRBJ2-7; perhaps TRBD1 as D (6 bases). Trimming left V 0 bases short and J 5 bases short, with 14 bases between. CDR3 length equals 15 residues. Germline V gene data show CDR1 as SEHNR and CDR2 as FQNEAQ (reference sequence). The CDR3 nucleotides read TGTGCCAGCAGCTTAGCAACCCGGACAGCACACGAGCAGTACTTC. This sequence encodes CASSLATRTAHEQYF.

J is TRBJ1-1 and V is TRBV28, with no clear D. V was cut by 6 bases and J by 3 bases, with 5 bases left in between. The germline V gene has CDR1 MDHEN and CDR2 SYDVKM. The CDR3 contains 11 residues. The CDR3: CASREYTEAFF. The DNA for the CDR3 is TGTGCCAGCAGGGAGTACACTGAAGCTTTCTTT.

This clone is a singleton in its sample. The chain has TRBV5-5 and TRBJ2-2, with D possibly being TRBD2 (6 bases). Per the germline V gene, CDR1 is SGHKS and CDR2 is YYEKEE (reference sequence). This CDR3 comprises 16 residues. Trimming took 1 base from V and 1 from J, leaving 11 bases between them. This CDR3 is CASSLSYGRNTGELFF. The DNA for the CDR3 is TGTGCCAGCAGCTTGTCTTACGGGAGGAACACCGGGGAGCTGTTTTTT.

The chain combines TRBV7-9 with TRBJ1-2; possible D gene TRBD1, 6 bases. CDR1 is SEHNR, CDR2 FQNEAQ, per germline (reference sequence). The CDR3 consists of 14 residues. Between the trimmed V and J ends, which lost 5 bases and 4 bases, there was a span of 14 bases. Written as DNA, the CDR3 is TGTGCCAGCAGCCTTACCGAGGGGGTCTATGGCTACACCTTC. Translated, it gives CASSLTEGVYGYTF.

The rearrangement uses TRBV12-5 and TRBJ1-6; 8 nucleotides match TRBD1. Germline assignment: CDR1 LGHNT and CDR2 FRNRAP. CDR3 length: 21 residues. The V and J ends lost 0 bases and 1 base, in that order; junction bases with no gene match: 14. The CDR3 DNA reads as TGTGCTAGTGGTTTGGTTCAACCAGGGACAGGCCGTGGATCCTATAATTCACCCCTCCACTTT. Encoded protein: CASGLVQPGTGRGSYNSPLHF.

This chain joins TRBV5-1 and TRBJ1-2; D call uncertain. Trimming shortened V by 0 bases and J by 2 bases, and 8 bases separated the two germline ends. CDR3 length: 14 amino acids. Germline V gives CDR1 SGHRS, CDR2 YFSETQ. This CDR3 reads CASSLDTRNYGYTF. The CDR3 DNA follows: TGCGCCAGCAGCTTGGACACCAGAAACTATGGCTACACCTTC.

The rearrangement uses TRBV27 and TRBJ2-1; no definite D call. V lost 3 bases and J lost 9, with 6 bases in between. Germline V lookup: CDR1 MNHEY, CDR2 SMNVEV (reference sequence). The CDR3 has 11 amino acids. CDR3 coding DNA: TGTGCCAGCAGTTTGTTCGGTGAGCAGTTCTTC. Residues: CASSLFGEQFF.

This chain joins TRBV7-3 and TRBJ2-1, with D tentatively TRBD1 (5 bases). This CDR3 is 13 amino acids long. V was cut by 5 bases and J by 5 bases, with 10 bases left in between. CDR1 is SGHTA, CDR2 FQGTGA, per germline. As DNA, the CDR3 is TGTGCCAGCAGCCGACAGTACGACAATGAGCAGTTCTTC. As protein: CASSRQYDNEQFF.

J is TRBJ1-1 and V is TRBV2, with D uncertain. Germline CDR1 and CDR2: SNHLY and FYNNEI. The CDR3 totals 13 residues. V lost 4 bases, J lost 7 bases, and 13 bases lay in between. The CDR3 nucleotides read TGTGCCAGCAGTGGCGACGAGTCGGGTGAAGCTTTCTTT. Protein product: CASSGDESGEAFF. Filled out from reference TRBV2 and TRBJ1-1, the complete variable domain reads EPEVTQTPSHQVTQMGQEVILRCVPISNHLYFYWYRQILGQKVEFLVSFYNNEISEKSEIFDDQFSVERPDGSNFTLKIRSTKLEDSAMYFCASSGDESGEAFFGQGTRLTVV.

The chain is built from TRBV6-5 and TRBJ2-7; D is possibly TRBD1 (5 bases). This CDR3 has 11 amino acids. Germline loops: CDR1 MNHEY, CDR2 SVGAGI. With 10 bases removed from V and 5 bases from J, the gap between germline ends came to 12 bases. For the CDR3, the DNA is TGTGCCACCCAGGGTCGTGACGAGCAGTACTTC. The encoded protein is CATQGRDEQYF.

The V call is TRBV12-3 or TRBV12-4, the J call TRBJ1-2, with 10 bases lining up with TRBD1. V lost 6 bases, J lost 5 bases, and 3 bases stayed unmatched. This CDR3 spans 13 amino acids. The CDR3, as DNA: TGTGCCAGCAGCCGGACAGGGGGGTATGGCTACACCTTC. Translated, it gives CASSRTGGYGYTF.

The J gene is TRBJ1-5, the V gene TRBV5-5; 8 positions agree with TRBD1. The CDR3 length is 14 residues. Germline V CDR1 and CDR2: SGHKS, YYEKEE (reference sequence). The V gene end was trimmed by 1 base and the J gene end by 6 bases; junction bases not matched to a gene: 3. The CDR3 region has the DNA TGTGCCAGCAGCTTGACCGACAGGGGTCAGCCCCAGCATTTT. It translates to CASSLTDRGQPQHF.

The chain links TRBV7-8 to TRBJ2-7; perhaps TRBD2 as D (6 bases). V was pared by 1 base and J by 6 bases, with 10 bases between. Germline-derived CDR1 and CDR2 are SGHVS and FQNEAQ. The CDR3 covers 13 residues. The DNA for the CDR3 is TGTGCCAGCAGCTTAGAAAAGGGAGGCGAGCAGTACTTC. Its protein is CASSLEKGGEQYF.

V gene TRBV3-1 (or the pseudogene TRBV3-2) combines with J gene TRBJ2-3; no definite D call. The germline gives CDR1 LGHDT, CDR2 YNNKEL (reference sequence). V dropped 3 bases and J dropped 5 bases, with 9 bases sitting between them. The CDR3 is 13 amino acids. The CDR3: CASSHRVQDTQYF. The CDR3 region has the DNA TGTGCCAGCAGCCACCGCGTTCAAGATACGCAGTATTTT.

The chain links TRBV12-3 or TRBV12-4 to TRBJ1-3; 7 nucleotides line up with TRBD1. The CDR3 covers 12 residues. Trimming at V came to 6 bases and at J to 9 bases, leaving 5 bases not matched to a gene. The CDR3 DNA follows: TGTGCCAGCAGACAACCAGGGGGCACCATATATTTT. Protein: CASRQPGGTIYF.

The chain employs TRBV3-1 (or the pseudogene TRBV3-2) and TRBJ1-5; D uncertain. The CDR3 consists of 12 residues. V gave up 5 bases and J gave up 4 bases, with 6 bases separating them. Germline CDR1 and CDR2: LGHDT and YNNKEL (reference sequence). The DNA for the CDR3 is TGTGCCAGCAGCTTAAAAAATCAGCCCCAGCATTTT. Its translation: CASSLKNQPQHF.

The rearrangement joins TRBV30 to TRBJ1-1; perhaps TRBD1 as D (6 bases). V gave up 2 bases and J gave up 11 bases, with 12 bases separating them. Germline V gene sequence: CDR1 GTSNPN, CDR2 SVGIG (reference sequence). This CDR3 has 11 amino acids. CDR3 DNA sequence: TGTGCCTGGAGTACCGCAGGGGCGGCTTTCTTT. Its translation: CAWSTAGAAFF.

The V and J genes are TRBV19 and TRBJ1-1, with no clear D. Germline lookup yields CDR1 LNHDA and CDR2 SQIVND (reference sequence). V was pared by 0 bases and J by 6 bases, with 8 bases between. CDR3 length equals 13 residues. Here the CDR3 reads CASSIEYGAEAFF. The CDR3 DNA follows: TGTGCCAGTAGTATAGAATACGGGGCTGAAGCTTTCTTT.

V and J are TRBV7-8 and TRBJ2-5, with D unclear. The ends were cut back, 1 base at V and 1 base at J, with 10 bases in the middle. CDR1 and CDR2 (germline): SGHVS, FQNEAQ. This CDR3 region has 15 residues. CDR3 protein: CASSLVVQIQETQYF. The CDR3 DNA reads as TGTGCCAGCAGCTTAGTGGTGCAGATCCAAGAGACCCAGTACTTC.

This clone was seen just once. This rearrangement joins TRBV5-1 to TRBJ2-7, with 10 bases matching TRBD2. The CDR3 extends over 16 amino acids. CDR1 is SGHRS and CDR2 is YFSETQ in the germline V gene. The J segment lost 1 base and the V segment lost 3 bases, leaving 7 bases of the junction unmatched. The DNA of the CDR3 is TGCGCCAGCAGCTCGGTCGGGGGACTAGCGTCCTACGAGCAGTACTTC. It specifies CASSSVGGLASYEQYF.

This sequence joins TRBV2 and TRBJ2-2, with D perhaps TRBD1 (6 bases). CDR1 is SNHLY and CDR2 is FYNNEI in the germline V gene. Trimming shortened V by 2 bases and J by 6 bases, and 7 bases separated the two germline ends. The CDR3 is 13 residues long. As DNA, the CDR3 is TGTGCCAGCAGTGAATCAGGGGCCGGGGAGCTGTTTTTT. Its protein is CASSESGAGELFF.

This clone was found a few times. DNA of the CDR3: TGTGCCACCTCCCCCACGGCGAACACCGGGGAGCTGTTTTTT. Its translation: CATSPTANTGELFF. The rearrangement links TRBV15 to TRBJ2-2; D call uncertain. CDR1 and CDR2 from the germline V gene are LNHNV and YYDKDF (reference sequence). The CDR3 has 14 residues. Deletions cut 8 bases from V and 0 bases from J, with 10 bases between. The variable domain in full, completed from reference TRBV15 and TRBJ2-2, reads DAMVIQNPRYQVTQFGKPVTLSCSQTLNHNVMYWYQQKSSQAPKLLFHYYDKDFNNEADTPDNFQSRRPNTSFCFLDIRSPGLGDTAMYLCATSPTANTGELFFGEGSRLTVL.

This clone occurred a few times. V is TRBV6-6 and J is TRBJ2-3; D is undetermined. The CDR3 length is 15 residues. The germline V and J ends were trimmed by 0 bases and 5 bases, with 12 bases remaining between them. Germline CDR1 and CDR2: MNHNY and SVGAGI (reference sequence). CDR3 loop: CASSYSAGTIDTQYF. CDR3 bases: TGTGCCAGCAGTTACTCGGCAGGAACGATAGATACGCAGTATTTT.

This rearrangement joins TRBV19 to TRBJ1-4; a weak D match, TRBD1 (5 bases). This CDR3 is 17 amino acids long. Trimming stripped 8 bases from V and 0 bases from J, with 19 bases between. The germline V gene encodes CDR1 LNHDA and CDR2 SQIVND (reference sequence). CDR3 nucleotide sequence: TGTGCCAGTGGAACCGCCGAAAGACAGTCAACTAATGAAAAACTGTTTTTT. Its protein is CASGTAERQSTNEKLFF.

This clone was seen only a few times. The same CDR3 is also encoded by other DNA sequences in this sample. This sequence joins TRBV19 and TRBJ1-1, with 7 bases that match TRBD1. This CDR3 comprises 12 residues. The ends lost 8 bases at V and 1 base at J; junction bases unmatched: 1. Germline CDR1 reads LNHDA; CDR2 reads SQIVND (reference sequence). CDR3 sequence: CASRDRNTEAFF. The CDR3 DNA is TGTGCCAGTCGGGACAGGAACACTGAAGCTTTCTTT.

This chain uses TRBV13 with TRBJ2-5; D not certain. The CDR3 is 13 residues long. The V gene lost 0 bases and the J gene lost 2 bases, with 4 bases spanning the gap. Germline lookup yields CDR1 PRHDT and CDR2 FYEKMQ (reference sequence). The CDR3 loop reads CASSLGQQETQYF. For the CDR3, the DNA is TGTGCCAGCAGCTTAGGACAGCAAGAGACCCAGTACTTC.